The clone carrying this TCR beta chain was recorded once. The ends were cut back, 5 bases at V and 8 bases at J, with 18 bases in the middle. The CDR3 runs 15 residues. Germline V gene lookup returns CDR1 LNHNV and CDR2 YYDKDF (reference sequence). This entry belongs to a study of blood T cell repertoires in COVID-19. TCRdb's table, derived via immunoSEQ multiplex PCR, lists solely in-frame clones and lacks some. Among about 200,000 clones, roughly 84% were seen once, and the ten largest hold 6% to 8%. Sequences were obtained from PBMCs or T cells enriched from blood (not recorded which). The source of this sequence is a man aged 40-55 years who had recovered from COVID-19. This chain connects TRBV15 to TRBJ1-4; D perhaps matches TRBD1 (6 bases). The CDR3 loop reads CATSSRDKLDEKLFF. CDR3 sequence (DNA): TGTGCCACCAGCTCCCGGGACAAACTCGACGAAAAACTGTTTTTT.